This passage covers 9 T cell receptor beta chains from one sample sequenced in a study of CD8+ T cells in alopecia areata. Extracted RNA was reverse transcribed into cDNA, the sequencing template. Profiled with immunoSEQ multiplex PCR; TCRdb holds only in-frame clones, not every one. Of around 140,000 clones listed, over 45% are singletons. The sample taken for sequencing was CD4+ T cells sorted from blood. Receptors were obtained from a human donor with alopecia areata.

J is TRBJ2-1 and V is TRBV20-1; D is unresolved. CDR1 is DFQATT and CDR2 is SNEGSKA in the germline V gene (reference sequence). V was cut by 2 bases and J by 5 bases, with 4 bases left in between. There are 11 residues in the CDR3. The CDR3 here is CSARHHNEQFF. In DNA form, the CDR3 reads TGCAGTGCTAGACACCACAATGAGCAGTTCTTC.

V is TRBV7-8 and J is TRBJ2-7; 7 nucleotides line up with TRBD1. Germline V CDR1 and CDR2: SGHVS, FQNEAQ. V shed 6 bases, J shed 3 bases, and the junction held 8 bases outside the gene matches. The CDR3 extends over 14 amino acids. Here the CDR3 DNA reads TGTGCCAGCAGTAAACCGGGACAGAGCTACGAGCAGTACTTC. This encodes CASSKPGQSYEQYF.

The V and J genes are TRBV2 and TRBJ1-1; D remains ambiguous. CDR3 size: 13 residues. Trimming took off 5 bases at V and 2 bases at J, with 9 bases between the two ends. Per germline, CDR1 SNHLY and CDR2 FYNNEI. Here the CDR3 DNA reads TGTGCCAGCAGTCGAGAGACAAACACTGAAGCTTTCTTT. Translation: CASSRETNTEAFF.

This clone has only a few counts. The chain has TRBV29-1 and TRBJ1-2, with D hard to call. Trimming took off 0 bases at V and 8 bases at J, with 13 bases between the two ends. Germline CDR1 reads SQVTM; CDR2 reads ANQGSEA. This CDR3 is built from 13 residues. In DNA form, the CDR3 reads TGCAGCGTTGAAGATCGAGTCATTGGAGGCTACACCTTC. Its protein is CSVEDRVIGGYTF.

With regard to this clone: Since the CDR3 does not end with the conserved phenylalanine or tryptophan, this likely comes from a read error. The chain joins TRBV6-5 to TRBJ1-2; the D gene is possibly TRBD1 (6 bases). The V and J ends lost 2 bases and 4 bases respectively, with 11 bases between them. The CDR3 has 14 amino acids. Germline V CDR1 and CDR2: MNHEY, SVGAGI. The chain's CDR3 is CASSYGGPSYGYTL. CDR3 in DNA: TGTGCCAGCAGTTACGGGGGGCCCAGCTATGGCTACACCCTC.

This clone turned up a few times. V gene TRBV29-1 combines with J gene TRBJ2-2; D could derive from TRBD1 or TRBD2 (5 bases each). V dropped 3 bases and J dropped 7 bases, with 9 bases sitting between them. The CDR3 extends over 12 amino acids. Looked up from germline, CDR1 is SQVTM and CDR2 is ANQGSEA. The CDR3 here is CSVERGGGELFF. The CDR3 DNA is TGCAGCGTTGAGAGGGGCGGCGGGGAGCTGTTTTTT.

The rearrangement uses TRBV5-1 and TRBJ2-7; perhaps TRBD2 as D (6 bases). Between the trimmed V and J ends, which lost 9 bases and 3 bases, there was a span of 16 bases. CDR3 size: 13 residues. From germline, CDR1 is SGHRS and CDR2 YFSETQ. The DNA of the CDR3 is TGCGCCACCTCCATGGAGGGGCTCTACGAGCAGTACTTC. Its translation is CATSMEGLYEQYF.

The chain couples TRBV5-4 to TRBJ2-1, with 10 bases that match TRBD1. Germline CDR1 is SGHNT and CDR2 is YYREEE (reference sequence). With V trimmed by 2 bases and J by 4 bases, 9 bases remained unmatched. The CDR3 loop spans 17 amino acids. CDR3 protein: CASSLPPGQGTYNEQFF. The CDR3 DNA reads TGTGCCAGCAGCTTACCACCGGGACAGGGGACTTACAATGAGCAGTTCTTC.

The chain couples TRBV6-5 to TRBJ2-3; unclear D gene. Germline CDR1 is MNHEY and CDR2 is SVGAGI. Trimming removed 5 bases from V and 2 bases from J, with 14 bases in between. CDR3 size: 15 residues. The CDR3 bases are TGTGCCAGCAGTCCGAGCTCGGCGAACACAGATACGCAGTATTTT. Translating it yields CASSPSSANTDTQYF.